The 31 T cell receptor beta chains given below trace back to one sample, sequenced in a study of blood T cell repertoires in COVID-19. Clones were read by immunoSEQ multiplex PCR, and TCRdb kept only the in-frame ones, dropping some. Found here are over 85,000 clones, around nine tenths of them singletons; the top ten hold approximately 2%. The sequenced sample was peripheral blood. Every receptor here comes from a man over 45 with active COVID-19.

The CDR3 DNA reads TGCAGTGCTAGTCGGACAGGGGGAGACACTGAAGCTTTCTTT. Protein: CSASRTGGDTEAFF. The rearrangement uses TRBV20-1 and TRBJ1-1; 10 bases line up with TRBD1. V shed 3 bases, J shed 3 bases, and the junction held 4 bases outside the gene matches. The CDR3 length is 14 residues. Germline-derived CDR1 and CDR2 are DFQATT and SNEGSKA (reference sequence).

The chain combines TRBV5-4 with TRBJ2-3, with D tentatively TRBD1 (5 bases). The V end was cut by 0 bases, the J end by 5 bases, with 10 bases between. The germline V gene has CDR1 SGHNT and CDR2 YYREEE (reference sequence). The CDR3 consists of 14 residues. Written as DNA, the CDR3 is TGTGCCAGCAGCTTGGACAGGAGAAGAGATACGCAGTATTTT. Protein: CASSLDRRRDTQYF. Full variable domain (remainder filled in from reference TRBV5-4 and TRBJ2-3): ETGVTQSPTHLIKTRGQQVTLRCSSQSGHNTVSWYQQALGQGPQFIFQYYREEENGRGNFPPRFSGLQFPNYSSELNVNALELDDSALYLCASSLDRRRDTQYFGPGTRLTVL.

J is TRBJ1-1 and V is TRBV5-1; the D gene is possibly TRBD1 (5 bases). This CDR3 spans 13 amino acids. The V gene lost 4 bases and the J gene lost 3 bases, with 10 bases spanning the gap. CDR1 and CDR2 from the germline V gene are SGHRS and YFSETQ. CDR3 sequence reads: CASSPRGYTEAFF. The CDR3, as DNA: TGCGCCAGCAGCCCTCGGGGGTACACTGAAGCTTTCTTT.

The chain links TRBV3-1 (or the pseudogene TRBV3-2) to TRBJ1-5; D uncertain. The CDR3 length is 13 residues. V lost 4 bases and J lost 9, with 13 bases in between. The germline V gene has CDR1 LGHDT and CDR2 YNNKEL (reference sequence). The CDR3 sequence: CASSLRLGRPQHF. The CDR3 nucleotides read TGTGCCAGCAGCCTTAGACTTGGGAGGCCCCAGCATTTT.

About this clone itself: At the DNA level, this CDR3 is encoded by other sequences in the same sample as well. This chain uses TRBV29-1 with TRBJ1-1; TRBD1 might be the D (6 bases). The length of the CDR3 is 8 residues. Germline values: CDR1 SQVTM, CDR2 ANQGSEA. The V and J ends lost 6 bases and 10 bases respectively, with 6 bases between them. This chain's CDR3 is CSVTGAFF. The CDR3 nucleotides are TGCAGCGTGACAGGAGCTTTCTTT.

The chain couples TRBV3-1 (or the pseudogene TRBV3-2) to TRBJ1-1; 8 nucleotides agree with TRBD1. Unmatched junction bases numbered 12, after V lost 2 bases and J lost 10 bases. CDR1 and CDR2 (germline): LGHDT, YNNKEL (reference sequence). The length of the CDR3 is 15 residues. The CDR3 here is CASSQPSPGGGGAFF. The CDR3 DNA reads TGTGCCAGCAGCCAACCCTCGCCAGGGGGCGGCGGAGCTTTCTTT.

The V call is TRBV2, the J call TRBJ2-3; 12 bases map to TRBD2. The germline V gene has CDR1 SNHLY and CDR2 FYNNEI. Losses at the gene ends were 9 bases for V and 9 bases for J; bases not matched to a gene: 16. CDR3 length equals 16 residues. CDR3 residues: CARQGGLAGRGETQYF. The CDR3 DNA reads as TGTGCCAGACAAGGTGGACTAGCGGGGCGGGGGGAAACGCAGTATTTT.

The rearrangement links TRBV21-1 to TRBJ1-1; the DNA was not compared with TRBD1, the D call given in the table. TRBV21-1 constitutes a pseudogene. The CDR3 contains 15 residues. DNA of the CDR3: TGTGCCAGCAGCGGCTGTCTCCGGGACAGGGGGCATGCTTTCTTT. Protein product: CASSGCLRDRGHAFF.

The chain is built from TRBV7-3 and TRBJ1-1; D might be TRBD1 (6 bases). CDR1 SGHTA and CDR2 FQGTGA come from the germline V gene. The V and J ends lost 1 base and 9 bases respectively, with 12 bases between them. The CDR3 is made up of 13 amino acids. The CDR3 DNA sequence: TGTGCCAGCAGCTTAATTGGGGGCGAGAAAGCTTTCTTT. Amino acid sequence: CASSLIGGEKAFF. Combining the CDR3 with reference TRBV7-3 and TRBJ1-1 gives the whole variable domain GAGVSQTPSNKVTEKGKYVELRCDPISGHTALYWYRQSLGQGPEFLIYFQGTGAADDSGLPNDRFFAVRPEGSVSTLKIQRTERGDSAVYLCASSLIGGEKAFFGQGTRLTVV.

This clone was seen once. The rearrangement joins TRBV12-3 or TRBV12-4 to TRBJ2-3; tentatively, D is TRBD1 (5 bases). The CDR3 is 11 residues long. Trimming took off 8 bases at V and 7 bases at J, with 10 bases between the two ends. This chain's CDR3 is CASVRDHTQYF. The CDR3 DNA reads TGTGCCAGCGTCAGGGATCATACGCAGTATTTT.

This chain connects TRBV2 to TRBJ2-7, with 10 bases identical to TRBD2. V dropped 3 bases and J dropped 7; count of bases not matched to a gene: 12. This CDR3 has 16 amino acids. Germline V CDR1 and CDR2: SNHLY, FYNNEI. CDR3 DNA sequence: TGTGCCAGCAGTGAGAGAAAAAGGACTAGCGGCTGGGAGCAGTACTTC. Amino acids: CASSERKRTSGWEQYF.

The genes are TRBV25-1 and TRBJ2-7; TRBD2 matches at 9 bases. V trimming: 3 bases; J trimming: 4 bases; junction bases outside the gene matches: 4. The CDR3 spans 14 residues. Per germline, CDR1 MGHDK and CDR2 SYGVNS. CDR3 nucleotide sequence: TGTGCCAGCAGTGAGAGCGGGGGGCGGTACGAGCAGTACTTC. Translated, it gives CASSESGGRYEQYF.

The gene calls are TRBV29-1 and TRBJ2-3, with 8 bases matching TRBD2. V lost 7 bases and J lost 1; bases outside the gene matches: 7. Germline loops: CDR1 SQVTM, CDR2 ANQGSEA. CDR3 length: 14 residues. CDR3 sequence: CSANAGGRTDTQYF. In DNA, the CDR3 is TGCAGCGCAAATGCGGGGGGACGCACAGATACGCAGTATTTT.

The gene calls are TRBV19 and TRBJ1-5, with D maybe TRBD1 (5 bases). CDR1 and CDR2 (germline): LNHDA, SQIVND (reference sequence). The CDR3 extends over 16 amino acids. The V end was cut by 3 bases, the J end by 0 bases, with 12 bases between. The CDR3 here is CASSIRTLNSNQPQHF. DNA of the CDR3: TGTGCCAGTAGTATTAGGACACTTAATAGCAATCAGCCCCAGCATTTT.

This chain uses TRBV11-2 with TRBJ2-5; 8 nucleotides line up with TRBD1. V lost 3 bases to trimming and J lost 5 bases; unmatched junction nucleotides: 8. The CDR3 sequence is 15 residues long. The germline gives CDR1 SGHAT, CDR2 FQNNGV. The CDR3 region is CASSFPQGAGETQYF. Here the CDR3 DNA reads TGTGCCAGCAGCTTTCCCCAGGGGGCCGGGGAGACCCAGTACTTC.

J is TRBJ1-1 and V is TRBV15, with 9 bases aligning to TRBD1. V lost 3 bases and J lost 6; bases outside the gene matches: 8. CDR1 and CDR2 from the germline V gene are LNHNV and YYDKDF (reference sequence). The CDR3 is made up of 15 amino acids. CDR3 in DNA: TGTGCCACCAGCAGTCAACAGGGGGCCCTTCCTGAAGCTTTCTTT. This codes for CATSSQQGALPEAFF.

The V and J genes are TRBV12-3 or TRBV12-4 and TRBJ1-2; D gene unclear. CDR3 size: 13 residues. V dropped 8 bases and J dropped 4 bases, with 14 bases sitting between them. The CDR3 is CASGWGGRYGYTF. Written as DNA, the CDR3 is TGTGCCAGCGGGTGGGGAGGACGCTATGGCTACACCTTC.

The rearrangement uses TRBV7-2 and TRBJ2-6; a possible D gene is TRBD1 (6 bases). V was shortened by 3 bases and J by 0 bases, with 9 bases between the two germline ends. The CDR3 extends over 16 amino acids. CDR1 is SGHTA, CDR2 FQGNSA, per germline. This chain's CDR3 is CASSLRTVSGANVLTF. The CDR3 DNA reads TGTGCCAGCAGCTTGAGGACAGTCTCTGGGGCCAACGTCCTGACTTTC.

This rearrangement joins TRBV6-2 or TRBV6-3 to TRBJ1-1, with D tentatively TRBD1 (6 bases). The V gene's germline CDR1 is MNHEY and CDR2 SVGEGT. V lost 2 bases, J lost 11 bases, and 12 bases lay in between. The CDR3 is 12 amino acids. CDR3 loop: CASSYTQGLAFF. The CDR3 coding sequence is TGTGCCAGCAGTTACACCCAGGGGTTGGCTTTCTTT.

J is TRBJ2-5 and V is TRBV5-6; possibly TRBD2 for D (6 bases). The germline CDR1 and CDR2 sequences are SGHDT and YYEEEE. The CDR3 extends over 15 amino acids. The V and J ends lost 0 bases and 5 bases respectively, with 14 bases between them. Here the CDR3 DNA reads TGTGCCAGCAGCTTGGCCTTAGAAGGGAGGGAGACCCAGTACTTC. It codes for CASSLALEGRETQYF.

V is TRBV5-5 and J is TRBJ2-7; D not resolved. The CDR3 covers 12 residues. CDR1 is SGHKS and CDR2 is YYEKEE in the germline V gene (reference sequence). V was cut by 0 bases and J by 7 bases, with 8 bases left in between. CDR3 sequence reads: CASSLASREQYF. CDR3 coding DNA: TGTGCCAGCAGCTTGGCCTCCCGGGAGCAGTACTTC. The entire variable domain, with the rest obtained from reference TRBV5-5 and TRBJ2-7, is as follows: DAGVTQSPTHLIKTRGQQVTLRCSPISGHKSVSWYQQVLGQGPQFIFQYYEKEERGRGNFPDRFSARQFPNYSSELNVNALLLGDSALYLCASSLASREQYFGPGTRLTVT.

The chain carries TRBV7-2 and TRBJ2-5; D may be TRBD2 (6 bases). V lost 5 bases and J 4 bases, leaving 11 bases between the germline ends. The CDR3 has 13 residues. Germline V gene data show CDR1 as SGHTA and CDR2 as FQGNSA. In DNA, the CDR3 is TGTGCCAGCAGCCTAAGCGGGCCAGAGACCCAGTACTTC. This encodes CASSLSGPETQYF.

This chain links TRBV5-1 with TRBJ2-2, with TRBD2 as a possible D gene (6 bases). Between the trimmed V and J ends, which lost 0 bases and 0 bases, there was a span of 6 bases. CDR3 length: 15 amino acids. Germline loops: CDR1 SGHRS, CDR2 YFSETQ. The CDR3 coding sequence is TGCGCCAGCAGCTTGGGGGGGGCGAACACCGGGGAGCTGTTTTTT. Its protein product is CASSLGGANTGELFF.

This sequence joins TRBV12-3 or TRBV12-4 and TRBJ1-2, with a weak D call TRBD1 (6 bases). V lost 10 bases and J lost 6, with 15 bases in between. CDR3 length: 12 residues. CDR3 protein: CATSRGYNGYTF. For the CDR3, the DNA is TGTGCCACCTCGAGGGGGTATAATGGCTACACCTTC.

The chain carries TRBV4-1 and TRBJ1-5, with 9 bases that match TRBD1. The V segment lost 3 bases and the J segment 1 base; nucleotides outside the gene matches: 4. The CDR3 spans 16 residues. Germline CDR1 reads MGHRA; CDR2 reads YSYEKL. DNA of the CDR3: TGCGCCAGCAGCCATGGGGACAGGGCGAGCAATCAGCCCCAGCATTTT. Its translation: CASSHGDRASNQPQHF.

The genes are TRBV6-5 and TRBJ1-3; weak D call: TRBD1 (5 bases). There are 13 residues in the CDR3. The germline gives CDR1 MNHEY, CDR2 SVGAGI. V lost 9 bases, J lost 4 bases, and 13 bases lay in between. In DNA form, the CDR3 reads TGTGCCAGTGGCCGGGGGGGAGGAAACACCATATATTTT. It is translated as CASGRGGGNTIYF.

This chain joins TRBV9 and TRBJ2-2; 9 bases are shared with TRBD2. Losses at the gene ends were 2 bases for V and 4 bases for J; bases not matched to a gene: 9. The CDR3 has 17 residues. The germline V gene encodes CDR1 SGDLS and CDR2 YYNGEE. CDR3 bases: TGTGCCAGCAGCGTTAGACTAGCGGTTTTAGTCACCGGGGAGCTGTTTTTT. It translates to CASSVRLAVLVTGELFF.

In DNA form, the CDR3 reads TGTGCCTGGAGTGTAGGGGGGGGCCATGCCAAAAACATTCAGTACTTC. It is translated as CAWSVGGGHAKNIQYF. This rearrangement joins TRBV30 to TRBJ2-4, with D perhaps TRBD2 (7 bases). This CDR3 spans 16 amino acids. V was shortened by 0 bases and J by 1 base, with 13 bases between the two germline ends. Per the germline V gene, CDR1 is GTSNPN and CDR2 is SVGIG (reference sequence). Using reference TRBV30 and TRBJ2-4 for the parts outside the CDR3, the full variable domain is SQTIHQWPATLVQPVGSPLSLECTVEGTSNPNLYWYRQAAGRGLQLLFYSVGIGQISSEVPQNLSASRPQDRQFILSSKKLLLSDSGFYLCAWSVGGGHAKNIQYFGAGTRLSVL.

This clone came up a few times. The chain joins TRBV7-9 to TRBJ2-2; D might be TRBD1 (6 bases). Germline V CDR1 and CDR2: SEHNR, FQNEAQ (reference sequence). Deletions cut 8 bases from V and 1 base from J, with 14 bases between. The CDR3 totals 15 residues. The CDR3 DNA is TGTGCCAGCGGACGACAGGACGTGAACACCGGGGAGCTGTTTTTT. It codes for CASGRQDVNTGELFF.

This clone was counted only a few times. This chain connects TRBV4-1 to TRBJ1-6, with 7 bases aligning to TRBD1. J lost 15 bases, V lost 0 bases, and 5 bases had no gene match. Germline V gene lookup returns CDR1 MGHRA and CDR2 YSYEKL. The CDR3 has 13 amino acids. This CDR3 reads CASSQDDRDSLHF. For the CDR3, the DNA is TGCGCCAGCAGCCAAGACGACCGGGACAGCCTCCACTTT.

This chain joins TRBV5-1 and TRBJ2-1; D may be TRBD1 (6 bases). V was trimmed by 0 bases and J by 2 bases, leaving 9 bases between them. In germline, CDR1 is SGHRS, CDR2 YFSETQ. The CDR3 loop spans 15 amino acids. CDR3 in DNA: TGCGCCAGCAGCTTGGATGGGGACACCTACAATGAGCAGTTCTTC. Amino acid sequence: CASSLDGDTYNEQFF.